This T cell receptor (beta chain) was sequenced in a study of T cells after posttransplantation cyclophosphamide. Study-wide results and limits: Blood and skin or GI T cell repertoires showed limited TRB overlap. TRB clonality was highly associated with recipient CMV seropositivity and reactivation.

This clone occurred many times. Its antigen is undetermined. Per the germline V gene, CDR1 is SGHRS and CDR2 is YFSETQ. With V trimmed by 2 bases and J by 5 bases, 11 bases remained unmatched. The CDR3 has 16 amino acids. The repertoire was sequenced with immunoSEQ multiplex PCR; TCRdb's copy has only in-frame clones and lacks some. The data list about 24,000 clones, none observed once; around 4.4% falls to the top ten. This related bone marrow graft donor gave peripheral blood on the day of marrow donation. Sequencing was performed on PBMCs. The source of this sequence is a woman aged 50 to 60 in good health, CMV-negative, and a related stem cell transplant donor. The rearrangement uses TRBV5-1 and TRBJ1-1, with 8 nucleotides matching TRBD1. This CDR3 is CASSLLPTGGGTEAFF. CDR3 nucleotide sequence: TGCGCCAGCAGCTTACTTCCTACAGGGGGGGGGACTGAAGCTTTCTTT.